This TCR beta chain was retrieved from a study of blood T cell repertoires in COVID-19. Only in-frame clones appear in the TCRdb table, and some are missing; sequencing was by immunoSEQ multiplex PCR. The sample includes 250,000 or so clones, about 90% seen only once; the top ten take over 3%. Germline CDR1 reads MNHEY; CDR2 reads SVGAGI. V lost 0 bases and J lost 4, with 12 bases in between. This CDR3 has 15 residues. Participants were aged about 18 to 90 years, lived in 24 US areas, and enrolled virtually. Participants classified as exposed had met a COVID-19 case within 2 weeks before study entry. The rearrangement uses TRBV6-5 and TRBJ1-1; tentatively, D is TRBD1 (5 bases). The source is a woman between 40 and 50 years old who had been exposed to COVID-19. Input material: PBMCs or T cells enriched from blood (not recorded which). The CDR3 nucleotides read TGTGCCAGCAGTTACTCGAGCGGGGGGAGCACTGAAGCTTTCTTT. It codes for CASSYSSGGSTEAFF.